Here is one T cell receptor (beta chain) with its context. The target of this receptor is not known. No base qualities exist here, and no much larger clone lies one base off it. CDR1 and CDR2 are drawn from the germline V gene: MNHEY, SVGAGI. The cysteine opens and the phenylalanine closes a CDR3 of 14 amino acids. CDR3 DNA is the only sequence kept; it has 42 bases, read in frame from the first base. V drops 0 bases and J drops 7 bases, leaving 7 bases in between. Genomic DNA was isolated from the sorted cells so that the TCRbeta CDR3 region could be sequenced. The immunoSEQ Assay was used for sequencing of TCRbeta CDR3 regions. TCRdb's version of the immuneACCESS table is confined to in-frame rearrangements and falls short of the full clone set. An unresolved V gene accounts for under half of the shortfall where checked; the remainder is of unknown origin. The sample includes over 55,000 clones, with approximately 80% observed a single time. The ten largest clones take up 8.2% of the sample.

The sample originates from a study of OX40 agonist ivuxolimab in advanced cancers. For context, the study as a whole: Ivuxolimab, which targeted the costimulatory receptor OX40 (CD134), was an agonistic, fully human IgG2 monoclonal antibody. In the dose-escalation cohort, approximately 80% of patients were male, and the mean age was roughly 60 years with a range of roughly 20 to 85. The paper describes the monotherapy dose-escalation part (N ≈ 51 patients) of the phase I trial of ivuxolimab. Intravenous ivuxolimab was administered to patients every 2 weeks at six dose levels: 0.01, 0.1, 0.3, 1.5, 3 and 10 mg/kg. Among the roughly 52 dose-escalation patients, about 19 had hepatocellular carcinoma, some 15 melanoma, 9 renal cell carcinoma and 9 head and neck cancer. Partial responses occurred in three dose-escalation patients: two with cutaneous melanoma and one with hepatocellular carcinoma. Peripheral TCRbeta sequencing was intended to test whether TCR sequence diversity was altered and clonal T-cell expansion was caused by ivuxolimab. Patients were allowed to have had prior anti-PD-1, anti-PD-L1 or anti-CTLA-4 therapy, and 40% to 45% of the dose-escalation patients had been treated with checkpoint inhibitors.

Patients with a history of autoimmune disease or receiving systemic immunosuppression were excluded from the trial. Peripheral blood for TCR sequencing was collected from all dose cohorts at baseline, on cycle 4 day 1, and on cycle 7 day 1. Samples were obtained from an open-label, multicenter, first-in-human phase I dose-escalation trial of ivuxolimab. Adults with locally advanced or metastatic head and neck squamous cell, hepatocellular, melanoma or renal cell carcinoma were enrolled in the trial. Before TCR sequencing, CD4+ T cells and CD8+ T cells were sorted from peripheral blood as separate populations. Beyond this particular receptor, the publication reports: In partial responders in the 0.1-3.0 mg/kg groups, normalized peripheral clonal expansion was found to be among the lowest, especially among CD8+ T cells. At doses of 0.1 to 3.0 mg/kg, clonal expansion of both CD4+ and CD8+ blood T cells was observed from baseline to week 6. After ivuxolimab, more expanded clones were found on average in CD8+ T cells than in CD4+ T cells. The antigen specificity of the peripheral T cells that underwent clonal expansion was not determined. Low levels of normalized T-cell clonal expansion were also seen in some patients who did not respond.

The starting material was CD4+ or CD8+ T cells sorted from blood, obtained in a trial of the OX40 agonist ivuxolimab. The receptor chain draws on TRBV6-5 and TRBJ1-6; the D gene assignment is ambiguous. The source is an adult with an advanced solid tumor such as melanoma, head and neck, liver or kidney cancer. The CDR3 region has the sequence CASSYSVGNSPLHF. The DNA sequence is given as TGTGCCAGCAGTTACTCGGTGGGCAATTCACCCCTCCACTTT.